The 24 T cell receptor beta chains below all came from one sample that was sequenced in a study of T cell responses to AZD1222 COVID-19 vaccine. TCRdb's table, derived via immunoSEQ multiplex PCR, lists solely in-frame clones and lacks some. The sample lists 95,000 to 150,000 clones; roughly 87% were seen once. The source was peripheral blood, collected on day 0 of AZD1222 vaccination. The receptors shown here come from an adult in good health.

The J gene is TRBJ2-1, the V gene TRBV7-9; tentative D call: TRBD1 (6 bases). In germline, CDR1 is SEHNR, CDR2 FQNEAQ (reference sequence). The CDR3 is made up of 12 amino acids. Trimming pared 5 bases from V and 8 bases from J, leaving 10 bases between. The CDR3 loop is CASSDAGDEQFF. The CDR3 coding sequence is TGTGCCAGCAGCGACGCAGGGGATGAGCAGTTCTTC.

This clone was seen only once. The chain uses TRBV28 and TRBJ2-7; D possibly matches TRBD1 or TRBD2 (7 bases each). V was trimmed by 2 bases and J by 4 bases, leaving 18 bases between them. Germline CDR1 and CDR2: MDHEN and SYDVKM. CDR3 size: 16 residues. CDR3 sequence (DNA): TGTGCCAGCAGTTTAACGACAGGGAGGGGACGGTACGAGCAGTACTTC. Translated: CASSLTTGRGRYEQYF.

CDR3 amino acids: CASSGGRGQGWYRDNEQFF. As DNA, the CDR3 is TGCGCCAGCAGCGGGGGTCGAGGACAGGGGTGGTATCGGGACAATGAGCAGTTCTTC. This sequence joins TRBV5-1 and TRBJ2-1; TRBD1 agrees at 9 bases. The V gene's germline CDR1 is SGHRS and CDR2 YFSETQ. The CDR3 runs 19 residues. The J segment lost 5 bases and the V segment lost 4 bases, leaving 19 bases of the junction unmatched.

The chain joins TRBV7-9 to TRBJ2-2; 10 nucleotides align to TRBD2. The CDR3 loop spans 15 amino acids. Germline CDR1 SEHNR, CDR2 FQNEAQ (reference sequence). The junction had 3 bases not matched to a gene; V was cut back by 5 bases and J by 3 bases. This CDR3 is CASSRTSGYTGELFF. CDR3 bases: TGTGCCAGCAGCCGGACTAGCGGATACACCGGGGAGCTGTTTTTT.

The chain is built from TRBV29-1 and TRBJ1-1; TRBD1 agrees at 8 bases. Unmatched junction bases numbered 9, after V lost 7 bases and J lost 11 bases. There are 11 residues in the CDR3. Germline values: CDR1 SQVTM, CDR2 ANQGSEA. CDR3 nucleotide sequence: TGCAGCGGGACGACAGGGGAGGAGGCTTTCTTT. It encodes CSGTTGEEAFF. Full variable domain (outside the CDR3, taken from reference TRBV29-1 and TRBJ1-1): SAVISQKPSRDICQRGTSLTIQCQVDSQVTMMFWYRQQPGQSLTLIATANQGSEATYESGFVIDKFPISRPNLTFSTLTVSNMSPEDSSIYLCSGTTGEEAFFGQGTRLTVV.

The DNA for the CDR3 is TGTGCCAGCAGTTACTCCAACTATGGGGGCGGAAAACTGTTTTTT. Amino acids: CASSYSNYGGGKLFF. The genes are TRBV6-6 and TRBJ1-4; possibly TRBD1 for D (6 bases). V gave up 0 bases and J gave up 10 bases, with 15 bases separating them. The CDR3 length is 15 residues. Germline CDR1 MNHNY, CDR2 SVGAGI (reference sequence).

The gene calls are TRBV15 and TRBJ1-3; D may be TRBD1 (5 bases). Germline values: CDR1 LNHNV, CDR2 YYDKDF (reference sequence). Trimming stripped 5 bases from V and 2 bases from J, with 19 bases between. CDR3 length: 17 residues. This CDR3 is CATSPFSGLPPGNTIYF. The CDR3 coding sequence is TGTGCCACCAGCCCCTTTTCGGGACTGCCACCTGGAAACACCATATATTTT.

The chain links TRBV9 to TRBJ2-1; 8 bases are a match to TRBD2. The germline V gene encodes CDR1 SGDLS and CDR2 YYNGEE. CDR3 length: 15 residues. V trimming: 4 bases; J trimming: 3 bases; junction bases outside the gene matches: 6. The CDR3 sequence: CASSTTSGVYNEQFF. In nucleotides, the CDR3 is TGTGCCAGCAGCACAACTAGCGGAGTCTACAATGAGCAGTTCTTC.

The chain is built from TRBV7-2 and TRBJ2-1; TRBD2 aligns across 13 bases. The V gene end was trimmed by 3 bases and the J gene end by 2 bases; junction bases not matched to a gene: 4. Looked up from germline, CDR1 is SGHTA and CDR2 is FQGNSA. The CDR3 covers 17 residues. CDR3 coding DNA: TGTGCCAGCAGCTTGCGGACTAGCGGGAGTACCTACAATGAGCAGTTCTTC. Amino acid sequence: CASSLRTSGSTYNEQFF.

V gene TRBV2 combines with J gene TRBJ1-1, with D uncertain. The germline CDR1 and CDR2 sequences are SNHLY and FYNNEI. Between the trimmed V and J ends, which lost 3 bases and 3 bases, there was a span of 5 bases. The CDR3 is made up of 12 amino acids. The CDR3 is CASSELYTEAFF. Written as DNA, the CDR3 is TGTGCCAGCAGTGAGTTGTACACTGAAGCTTTCTTT.

DNA of the CDR3: TGCGCCAGCAGCAGGACCCCTGACGGTCTCCAGCATTTT. Protein sequence: CASSRTPDGLQHF. This chain links TRBV4-1 with TRBJ1-5; D is undetermined. Trimming took off 5 bases at V and 12 bases at J, with 17 bases between the two ends. Germline values: CDR1 MGHRA, CDR2 YSYEKL. The CDR3 length is 13 residues.

The chain has TRBV11-3 and TRBJ2-5; a possible D gene is TRBD2 (5 bases). V shed 5 bases and J shed 2 bases, with 18 bases lying between them. The CDR3 runs 16 residues. CDR1 and CDR2 from the germline V gene are SGHNT and YENEEA. The CDR3 loop reads CASSRFPREGQETQYF. The CDR3 DNA is TGTGCCAGCAGCCGATTCCCACGGGAAGGGCAAGAGACCCAGTACTTC.

This rearrangement joins TRBV2 to TRBJ1-2, with D perhaps TRBD1 (6 bases). The CDR3 contains 13 residues. V was pared by 10 bases and J by 2 bases, with 14 bases between. Germline CDR1 reads SNHLY; CDR2 reads FYNNEI. CDR3 coding DNA: TGTGCCACCTCACAGGGTTTCAACTATGGCTACACCTTC. Protein product: CATSQGFNYGYTF.

The chain is built from TRBV27 and TRBJ2-7, with D perhaps matching TRBD2 (7 bases). Germline values: CDR1 MNHEY, CDR2 SMNVEV (reference sequence). Trimming stripped 1 base from V and 2 bases from J, with 12 bases between. The CDR3 loop spans 15 amino acids. CDR3 protein: CASSLFGGQTYEQYF. CDR3 sequence (DNA): TGTGCCAGCAGTTTATTCGGGGGGCAAACCTACGAGCAGTACTTC.

The V call is TRBV28, the J call TRBJ2-5; 7 positions agree with TRBD2. Germline loops: CDR1 MDHEN, CDR2 SYDVKM. The V segment lost 2 bases and the J segment 0 bases; nucleotides outside the gene matches: 3. This CDR3 is built from 15 residues. CDR3 in amino acids: CASSLRGRDQETQYF. The CDR3 DNA is TGTGCCAGCAGTTTACGAGGGAGGGACCAAGAGACCCAGTACTTC.

The V and J genes are TRBV7-8 and TRBJ2-1; TRBD2 matches at 12 bases. This CDR3 has 15 residues. The germline V gene encodes CDR1 SGHVS and CDR2 FQNEAQ. Germline trimming cut 6 bases from V and 4 bases from J; bases unmatched to any gene: 4. The CDR3: CASRLLAGGYNEQFF. The CDR3, as DNA: TGTGCCAGCAGACTCCTAGCGGGAGGGTACAATGAGCAGTTCTTC. Full variable domain (outside the CDR3, taken from reference TRBV7-8 and TRBJ2-1): GAGVSQSPRYKVAKRGQDVALRCDPISGHVSLFWYQQALGQGPEFLTYFQNEAQLDKSGLPSDRFFAERPEGSVSTLKIQRTQQEDSAVYLCASRLLAGGYNEQFFGPGTRLTVL.

V gene TRBV28 combines with J gene TRBJ2-7, with D maybe TRBD2 (5 bases). V gave up 5 bases and J gave up 6 bases, with 17 bases separating them. This CDR3 spans 14 amino acids. CDR1 and CDR2 (germline): MDHEN, SYDVKM. Here the CDR3 DNA reads TGTGCCAGCAGTGTACCGGGAAGCCTGGGCGAGCAGTACTTC. This codes for CASSVPGSLGEQYF.

The chain has TRBV7-8 and TRBJ2-2; D might be TRBD1 (6 bases). Trimming shortened V by 4 bases and J by 3 bases, and 12 bases separated the two germline ends. The CDR3 is made up of 15 amino acids. CDR1 is SGHVS, CDR2 FQNEAQ, per germline. The CDR3 DNA follows: TGTGCCAGCAGCTCCCGGGACACGCACACCGGGGAGCTGTTTTTT. It yields the protein CASSSRDTHTGELFF.

The chain uses TRBV12-5 and TRBJ1-4; D unclear. The CDR3 spans 14 residues. V lost 1 base and J 3 bases, leaving 6 bases between the germline ends. Germline loops: CDR1 LGHNT, CDR2 FRNRAP. The CDR3: CASGLGTSNEKLFF. The CDR3 DNA reads TGTGCTAGTGGTTTGGGGACTTCTAATGAAAAACTGTTTTTT.

The CDR3 is CASSPLRVIGYTF. The CDR3 DNA reads TGTGCCAGCAGCCCCTTGCGGGTTATTGGCTACACCTTC. The rearrangement joins TRBV7-9 to TRBJ1-2; D uncertain. Trimming pared 5 bases from V and 7 bases from J, leaving 14 bases between. Per the germline V gene, CDR1 is SEHNR and CDR2 is FQNEAQ (reference sequence). This CDR3 has 13 amino acids.

The rearrangement joins TRBV13 to TRBJ1-1; D is undetermined. The CDR3 runs 12 residues. Trimming took off 6 bases at V and 1 base at J, with 6 bases between the two ends. Looked up from germline, CDR1 is PRHDT and CDR2 is FYEKMQ (reference sequence). DNA for the CDR3: TGTGCCAGCAGGGGTTGGAACACTGAAGCTTTCTTT. This translates into CASRGWNTEAFF. Together with reference TRBV13 and TRBJ1-1, the CDR3 gives the full variable domain: AAGVIQSPRHLIKEKRETATLKCYPIPRHDTVYWYQQGPGQDPQFLISFYEKMQSDKGSIPDRFSAQQFSDYHSELNMSSLELGDSALYFCASRGWNTEAFFGQGTRLTVV.

The chain is built from TRBV28 and TRBJ2-7; D is perhaps TRBD1 (5 bases). Germline CDR1 and CDR2: MDHEN and SYDVKM. The CDR3 totals 12 residues. The V end was cut by 6 bases, the J end by 3 bases, with 9 bases between. CDR3 nucleotides: TGTGCCAGCAGAGACAGCCTCTACGAGCAGTACTTC. Encoded protein: CASRDSLYEQYF.

The chain combines TRBV6-6 with TRBJ2-3; D is perhaps TRBD1 (6 bases). Germline CDR1 is MNHNY and CDR2 is SVGAGI (reference sequence). The CDR3 loop spans 13 amino acids. Trimming took off 9 bases at V and 3 bases at J, with 13 bases between the two ends. The CDR3 spells CASKGQGTDTQYF. CDR3 in DNA: TGTGCCAGTAAGGGGCAGGGGACAGATACGCAGTATTTT.

CDR3 protein: CASSYVGRAIYEQYF. The CDR3 DNA follows: TGTGCCAGCAGTTACGTCGGGAGGGCCATCTACGAGCAGTACTTC. V gene TRBV6-2 or TRBV6-3 combines with J gene TRBJ2-7, with TRBD2 identical over 8 bases. With 2 bases clipped from V and 3 bases from J, the junction kept 6 bases outside the gene matches. The CDR3 sequence is 15 residues long. Looked up from germline, CDR1 is MNHEY and CDR2 is SVGEGT.